This entry lists 10 T cell receptor beta chains sequenced from one sample in a study of human thymus T cells. Resections from corrective heart surgery provided thymus tissue. Only in-frame clones appear in the TCRdb table, and some are missing; sequencing was by immunoSEQ multiplex PCR. The sample holds roughly 120,000 clones, about 93% seen once. The sample comprised thymus tissue. The receptors here all came from a boy younger than two with a congenital heart defect but otherwise immunologically healthy.

The V gene is TRBV6-1, the J gene TRBJ2-1; 9 bases are a match to TRBD2. The V gene's germline CDR1 is MNHNS and CDR2 SASEGT. CDR3 length: 16 residues. The J segment lost 2 bases and the V segment lost 4 bases, leaving 6 bases of the junction unmatched. The CDR3 DNA is TGTGCCAGCAGTGCCCTGACTAGCGGCCCCTACAATGAGCAGTTCTTC. Protein product: CASSALTSGPYNEQFF.

The chain links TRBV5-4 to TRBJ2-1, with D possibly TRBD2 on 5 matching bases. V was cut by 2 bases and J by 4 bases, with 7 bases left in between. CDR1 is SGHNT and CDR2 is YYREEE in the germline V gene (reference sequence). The CDR3 spans 13 residues. The CDR3 sequence: CASSLPGYNEQFF. CDR3 DNA sequence: TGTGCCAGCAGCTTACCGGGGTACAATGAGCAGTTCTTC. The whole variable domain, filled in from reference TRBV5-4 and TRBJ2-1, reads ETGVTQSPTHLIKTRGQQVTLRCSSQSGHNTVSWYQQALGQGPQFIFQYYREEENGRGNFPPRFSGLQFPNYSSELNVNALELDDSALYLCASSLPGYNEQFFGPGTRLTVL.

The genes are TRBV12-1 and TRBJ2-5; TRBD2 is the table's D call, not checked against the DNA. TRBV12-1 is flagged as a pseudogene. This CDR3 is built from 16 residues. The CDR3 reads CASSRTGTSNKETQYF. DNA of the CDR3: TGTGCCAGCAGCCGGACCGGGACTAGCAATAAAGAGACCCAGTACTTC.

CDR3 in amino acids: CASSPDWDRVREQYF. CDR3 in DNA: TGTGCCAGCAGTCCCGATTGGGACAGGGTCCGCGAGCAGTACTTC. The chain uses TRBV27 and TRBJ2-7; 9 bases agree with TRBD1. The ends lost 5 bases at V and 6 bases at J; junction bases unmatched: 11. The CDR3 extends over 15 amino acids. Germline V gives CDR1 MNHEY, CDR2 SMNVEV (reference sequence).

CDR3 protein: CASSQLALLTYEQYF. The CDR3 nucleotides are TGTGCCAGCAGCCAGCTAGCTTTGTTAACCTACGAGCAGTACTTC. This chain connects TRBV4-2 to TRBJ2-7; D may be TRBD2 (5 bases). Germline assignment: CDR1 LGHNA and CDR2 YNFKEQ. The CDR3 extends over 15 amino acids. V gave up 3 bases and J gave up 2 bases, with 14 bases separating them.

The gene calls are TRBV7-2 and TRBJ1-1, with TRBD1 as a possible D gene (6 bases). The germline V gene has CDR1 SGHTA and CDR2 FQGNSA. V lost 7 bases, J lost 2 bases, and 23 bases lay in between. There are 17 residues in the CDR3. The CDR3 loop reads CASNPGVPGETNTEAFF. CDR3 nucleotide sequence: TGTGCCAGCAACCCGGGGGTCCCAGGGGAGACCAACACTGAAGCTTTCTTT.

V and J are TRBV6-5 and TRBJ2-2; 8 nucleotides line up with TRBD1. The CDR3 spans 13 residues. With 8 bases clipped from V and 6 bases from J, the junction kept 5 bases outside the gene matches. Germline values: CDR1 MNHEY, CDR2 SVGAGI. CDR3 amino acids: CASRQGRPGELFF. The CDR3 bases are TGTGCCAGCCGACAGGGGCGACCCGGGGAGCTGTTTTTT.

The rearrangement uses TRBV6-9 and TRBJ1-6; 9 bases match TRBD1. CDR3 length: 16 amino acids. The V segment lost 7 bases and the J segment 8 bases; nucleotides outside the gene matches: 12. Germline V gene lookup returns CDR1 MNHGY and CDR2 SVAAGI. CDR3 loop: CASTYTEDRGDSPLHF. The DNA for the CDR3 is TGTGCCAGCACCTATACAGAGGACAGGGGTGATTCACCCCTCCACTTT.

This chain uses TRBV7-9 with TRBJ2-1, with D perhaps given as TRBD1 or TRBD2 (6 bases each). The V and J ends lost 5 bases and 6 bases respectively, with 17 bases between them. The germline CDR1 and CDR2 sequences are SEHNR and FQNEAQ (reference sequence). The CDR3 has 15 residues. The CDR3 nucleotides read TGTGCCAGCAGCCCCACTCCCGGGGGCCTCAATGAGCAGTTCTTC. It is translated as CASSPTPGGLNEQFF.

The CDR3: CASSPRWGPGTEAFF. In DNA form, the CDR3 reads TGTGCCAGCAGTCCCCGTTGGGGCCCAGGGACTGAAGCTTTCTTT. The chain has TRBV27 and TRBJ1-1; maybe TRBD1 (5 bases). With 5 bases removed from V and 5 bases from J, the gap between germline ends came to 18 bases. The CDR3 extends over 15 amino acids. Looked up from germline, CDR1 is MNHEY and CDR2 is SMNVEV (reference sequence).